A selection of T cell receptor beta chains follows, all from one sample in a study of blood T cell repertoires in COVID-19. The assay was immunoSEQ multiplex PCR, and TCRdb's table has in-frame clones only and misses some. Seen here are 95,000 to 150,000 clones, around 80% observed once, and the top ten hold around 3.9%. Sequenced input: peripheral blood. The receptor set was obtained from a woman older than 75 with acute or convalescent COVID-19. Both conserved end residues are part of each CDR3. The D gene is left open where the match is weak. Expanded clones are given a class, and other clones once, few, many or no size at all.

cdr3_nt,cdr3_aa,d_call,v_call,clone_size,j_call
TGTGCCAGCAGCTTAGGTGGGACAGGGCTCCACGAGCAGTACTTC,CASSLGGTGLHEQYF,TRBD1,TRBV11-2,-,TRBJ2-7
TGTGCCAGCAGTTCGCAGGGGGGCGGAAACACCATATATTTT,CASSSQGGGNTIYF,TRBD1,TRBV28,-,TRBJ1-3
TGTGCCAGCAGAAAAGAGACCGGGGAGCTGTTTTTT,CASRKETGELFF,-,TRBV6-5,-,TRBJ2-2
TGTGCCAGCAAAACTTTCGGGGGGAGAACTGAAGCTTTCTTT,CASKTFGGRTEAFF,-,TRBV28,-,TRBJ1-1
TGTGCCAGCAGTTATGCTCGGGGAGCCGCAGACAATCAGCCCCAGCATTTT,CASSYARGAADNQPQHF,-,TRBV6-2/TRBV6-3,-,TRBJ1-5
TGTGCCAGCAGAAGACAGGGTTCGGTACCCAAACTGTTTTTT,CASRRQGSVPKLFF,TRBD1,TRBV27,once,TRBJ1-4
TGTGCCACCAGTGTCCACCCGGTTTCGCGGGGTTCCACCGGGGAGCTGTTTTTT,CATSVHPVSRGSTGELFF,-,TRBV24-1,-,TRBJ2-2
TGCGCCAGCAGCAAGAGACAGAATAATTCACCCCTCCACTTT,CASSKRQNNSPLHF,-,TRBV5-1,few,TRBJ1-6
TGTGCCAGCACCTCGGGACTAGCGGGAGCCGGGGAGCTGTTTTTT,CASTSGLAGAGELFF,TRBD2,TRBV7-2,-,TRBJ2-2
TGTGCCAGCAGTTTTCGGAGGGGGCTCTCTGGGGCCAACGTCCTGACTTTC,CASSFRRGLSGANVLTF,-,TRBV28,-,TRBJ2-6
TGTGCCAGCAGCTTATCCGGGACTGCGGGCTATGGCTACACCTTC,CASSLSGTAGYGYTF,-,TRBV7-2,few,TRBJ1-2
TGTGCCAGCAGTTGGTTAGCGGGGGCCAAAAACATTCAGTACTTC,CASSWLAGAKNIQYF,TRBD2,TRBV28,once,TRBJ2-4
TGTGCCACCAGCAGCCCAGGACTAGCGGGACTGGAGACCCAGTACTTC,CATSSPGLAGLETQYF,TRBD2,TRBV15,-,TRBJ2-5
TGCGCCAGCAGCTTGACGTCCCTAACCTACGAGCAGTACTTC,CASSLTSLTYEQYF,-,TRBV5-1,-,TRBJ2-7
TGTGCCAGCAGCCTACACAGGTTCCGTTCCAAACAGGGGTACTATGGCTACACCTTC,CASSLHRFRSKQGYYGYTF,TRBD1,TRBV14,-,TRBJ1-2
TGTGCCAGCAGCCAAGATTTTCCGGGGAAGGCTGGCTACACCTTC,CASSQDFPGKAGYTF,-,TRBV3-1/TRBV3-2,-,TRBJ1-2
TGTGCCAGCAGTTATGCGGGAGGTGGCACAGATACGCAGTATTTT,CASSYAGGGTDTQYF,TRBD2,TRBV6-2/TRBV6-3,once,TRBJ2-3
TGTGCCAGCAGGATGGGACTAGCGGGAGTCAATGAGCAGTTCTTC,CASRMGLAGVNEQFF,TRBD2,TRBV6-5,-,TRBJ2-1
TGTGCCAGCAGCTTAGTAAATTCACCCCTCCACTTT,CASSLVNSPLHF,-,TRBV11-2,-,TRBJ1-6
TGTGCCAGCAGCGAGGGCCCCGGAGGTTCCTACAATGAGCAGTTCTTC,CASSEGPGGSYNEQFF,-,TRBV11-2,-,TRBJ2-1
TGCGCCAGCAGCCGGACTAGCGGGGGGGCCTACAATGAGCAGTTCTTC,CASSRTSGGAYNEQFF,TRBD2,TRBV5-1,-,TRBJ2-1
TGTGCCAGCAGCTTAATCCGGAACACTGAAGCTTTCTTT,CASSLIRNTEAFF,-,TRBV13,-,TRBJ1-1
TGTGCCAGCAGCCCACTCGGCGGGCATGAGCAGTTCTTC,CASSPLGGHEQFF,-,TRBV14,-,TRBJ2-1
TGTGCCAGCAGCTCAGGGATCGGGGAGCTGTTTTTT,CASSSGIGELFF,-,TRBV7-3,few,TRBJ2-2
TGTGCCAGCAGCTTGGGGGGACTAGACCTCCAAGAGACCCAGTACTTC,CASSLGGLDLQETQYF,TRBD2,TRBV5-4,-,TRBJ2-5
TGTGCCAGCAGCTTTCGGGATACGCAGTATTTT,CASSFRDTQYF,-,TRBV11-1,-,TRBJ2-3
TGTGCCAGCAGTTACTCGAGCTATAACACCTTC,CASSYSSYNTF,-,TRBV6-6,-,TRBJ1-2
TGTGCCAGCAGCTTCAGCTCAGGGGCTGGCTACACCTTC,CASSFSSGAGYTF,-,TRBV5-5,-,TRBJ1-2
TGTGCCAGTAGTCCCGTAATACAAGAGACCCAGTACTTC,CASSPVIQETQYF,-,TRBV19,once,TRBJ2-5
TGTGCCAGCAGCTACTACAGGGATCAGCCCCAGCATTTT,CASSYYRDQPQHF,-,TRBV7-2,-,TRBJ1-5
TGCGCCAGCAGCCAGGGACAGGGCTGGTCGTCTGGCGAGCTGTTTTTT,CASSQGQGWSSGELFF,TRBD1,TRBV5-1,once,TRBJ2-2